This passage covers 22 T cell receptor beta chains from one sample sequenced in a study of low-dose radiotherapy and immunotherapy resistance in tumors. A roughly 20-cycle PCR with a constant-region primer and V-primer adapter amplified TCRs. Using its own MiXCR run on the reads, TCRdb lists one record per CDR3 protein. The table lists tens of thousands of distinct CDR3 sequences, about an eighth of them singletons. Time point: before trial treatment. The sample consisted of PBMCs, taken before treatment. The receptors were sampled from a female donor with ovarian cancer.

This clonotype qualifies as medium-sized. The chain uses TRBV28 and TRBJ1-5; D not resolved. Germline assignment: CDR1 MDHEN and CDR2 SYDVKM. Trimming took 7 bases from V and 7 from J, leaving 14 bases between them. CDR3 length: 13 residues. The CDR3, as DNA: TGTGCCAGCACCCAGCCCCCGCGGCAGCCCCAGCATTTT. This translates into CASTQPPRQPQHF.

This clonotype occurred many times. The chain carries TRBV20-1 and TRBJ2-3; D unresolved. From germline, CDR1 is DFQATT and CDR2 SNEGSKA (reference sequence). The CDR3 is 13 amino acids. V lost 3 bases to trimming and J lost 1 base, with 8 bases between them. The CDR3: CSASGLRTDTQYF. The CDR3 bases are TGCAGTGCTAGCGGCTTACGCACAGATACGCAGTATTTT.

This clonotype was seen repeatedly, ten times or more. The gene calls are TRBV6-2 or TRBV6-3 and TRBJ2-5; TRBD2 matches 7 bases. The ends lost 6 bases at V and 4 bases at J; junction bases unmatched: 14. The length of the CDR3 is 16 residues. Looked up from germline, CDR1 is MNHEY and CDR2 is SVGEGT. Written as DNA, the CDR3 is TGTGCCAGCAGACCTTCTCGCGGGAGAGCCGCAGAGACCCAGTACTTC. Translating gives CASRPSRGRAAETQYF.

The chain couples TRBV28 to TRBJ1-6, with a weak D call TRBD1 (5 bases). Deletions cut 8 bases from V and 7 bases from J, with 21 bases between. The V gene's germline CDR1 is MDHEN and CDR2 SYDVKM. This CDR3 is 16 amino acids long. The CDR3 DNA sequence: TGTGCCAGCCTCCCCCCCGGCGGGGGAGGGAATTCACCCCTCCACTTT. Translation gives CASLPPGGGGNSPLHF. The complete variable domain, with remaining parts taken from reference TRBV28 and TRBJ1-6, reads DVKVTQSSRYLVKRTGEKVFLECVQDMDHENMFWYRQDPGLGLRLIYFSYDVKMKEKGDIPEGYSVSREKKERFSLILESASTNQTSMYLCASLPPGGGGNSPLHFGNGTRLTVT.

This clonotype appeared many times. The chain recombines TRBV10-2 with TRBJ1-3; 8 positions agree with TRBD1. CDR1 is WSHSY, CDR2 SAAADI, per germline. The CDR3 is 16 amino acids. J lost 2 bases, V lost 5 bases, and 8 bases had no gene match. CDR3 coding DNA: TGCGCCAGCAGTAAACCGGGACAGGAGGCTGGAAACACCATATATTTT. It specifies CASSKPGQEAGNTIYF.

A few counts support this clonotype. This chain joins TRBV29-1 and TRBJ1-5, with D tentatively TRBD1 (6 bases). From germline, CDR1 is SQVTM and CDR2 ANQGSEA. Trimming left V 4 bases short and J 3 bases short, with 10 bases between. CDR3 length: 13 residues. The CDR3 region is CSVATGFNQPQHF. As DNA, the CDR3 is TGCAGCGTTGCCACAGGGTTCAATCAGCCCCAGCATTTT.

This clonotype appeared many times. This rearrangement joins TRBV7-3 to TRBJ2-2; D unresolved. The germline V and J ends were trimmed by 2 bases and 0 bases, with 4 bases remaining between them. From germline, CDR1 is SGHTA and CDR2 FQGTGA. The CDR3 loop spans 14 amino acids. Written as DNA, the CDR3 is TGTGCCAGCAGCTTACGGTCGAACACCGGGGAGCTGTTTTTT. Its translation: CASSLRSNTGELFF.

This clonotype has at least ten counts. The chain joins TRBV2 to TRBJ1-3; the D is unclear. Trimming stripped 3 bases from V and 0 bases from J, with 0 bases between. This CDR3 has 12 residues. Germline assignment: CDR1 SNHLY and CDR2 FYNNEI. The DNA of the CDR3 is TGTGCCAGCAGTGACTCTGGAAACACCATATATTTT. Translated, it gives CASSDSGNTIYF.

This clonotype was seen a handful of times. The chain employs TRBV4-2 and TRBJ2-1; D gene uncertain. The length of the CDR3 is 13 residues. Germline loops: CDR1 LGHNA, CDR2 YNFKEQ. The V end lost 4 bases, the J end lost 9 bases, and 13 bases lay between the germline ends. The CDR3 DNA reads TGTGCCAGCAGCCGGGCGACCTGGGGTGAGCAGTTCTTC. Translation: CASSRATWGEQFF.

This clonotype was detected many times. The chain has TRBV2 and TRBJ2-2, with TRBD1 as a possible D gene (5 bases). Trimming stripped 7 bases from V and 3 bases from J, with 12 bases between. Germline lookup yields CDR1 SNHLY and CDR2 FYNNEI. CDR3 length equals 14 residues. The CDR3 is CASKGQGHTGELFF. The CDR3 coding sequence is TGTGCCAGCAAGGGGCAGGGTCACACCGGGGAGCTGTTTTTT.

For this clonotype: A far larger clone is one nucleotide away, so this likely arose from a read error. V usage is TRBV13 and J usage is TRBJ1-4; unclear D gene. Trimming removed 1 base at V and 4 bases at J, with 13 bases between. There are 16 residues in the CDR3. Germline V gene data show CDR1 as PRHDT and CDR2 as FYEKMQ (reference sequence). The DNA of the CDR3 is TGTGCCAGCAGCTTAGCGACCGCTGCAATTAATGAAAAACTGTTTTTT. Its protein is CASSLATAAINEKLFF. The variable domain in full, completed from reference TRBV13 and TRBJ1-4, reads AAGVIQSPRHLIKEKRETATLKCYPIPRHDTVYWYQQGPGQDPQFLISFYEKMQSDKGSIPDRFSAQQFSDYHSELNMSSLELGDSALYFCASSLATAAINEKLFFGSGTQLSVL.

Details on this clonotype: A far larger clone is off by one base, so a read error is likely. The chain has TRBV28 and TRBJ2-7, with 9 bases matching TRBD1. V lost 7 bases to trimming and J lost 7 bases; unmatched junction nucleotides: 17. Germline loops: CDR1 MDHEN, CDR2 SYDVKM. The CDR3 is 16 amino acids. In DNA, the CDR3 is TGTGCCAGCATCCTTACGTCGGGACAGGGCTACAATGAGCAGTACTTC. Encoded protein: CASILTSGQGYNEQYF.

This clonotype was seen only a few times. J is TRBJ1-5 and V is TRBV18; no reliable D call. CDR1 and CDR2 from the germline V gene are KGHSH and LQKENI. This CDR3 is built from 13 residues. With 3 bases removed from V and 3 bases from J, the gap between germline ends came to 6 bases. The CDR3 protein is CASSPQFNQPQHF. DNA for the CDR3: TGTGCCAGCTCACCGCAGTTCAATCAGCCCCAGCATTTT.

This clonotype has a count of ten or more. The chain joins TRBV10-3 to TRBJ2-2; perhaps TRBD2 as D (6 bases). Trimming took off 4 bases at V and 7 bases at J, with 13 bases between the two ends. Germline values: CDR1 ENHRY, CDR2 SYGVKD. This CDR3 region has 14 residues. CDR3 nucleotide sequence: TGTGCCATCAGTGGGGGGGTCCCCGGCGGGGAGCTGTTTTTT. As protein: CAISGGVPGGELFF.

The chain couples TRBV10-3 to TRBJ2-7; D unresolved. This CDR3 contains 12 residues. V lost 0 bases to trimming and J lost 4 bases, with 4 bases between them. Germline V gives CDR1 ENHRY, CDR2 SYGVKD. CDR3 in DNA: TGTGCCATCAGTGAGTCGCGGTACGAGCAGTACTTC. Protein sequence: CAISESRYEQYF.

This clonotype has ten or more counts. The gene calls are TRBV7-9 and TRBJ2-7; 12 bases are a match to TRBD2. The germline CDR1 and CDR2 sequences are SEHNR and FQNEAQ (reference sequence). The trim removed 6 bases at V and 4 bases at J, leaving 7 bases unmatched. The CDR3 runs to 15 residues. CDR3 nucleotides: TGTGCCAGCAGACCTACTAGCGGGGGGATATACGAGCAGTACTTC. The encoded protein is CASRPTSGGIYEQYF.

This clonotype was seen at least ten times. The chain is built from TRBV21-1 and TRBJ2-5; the table's TRBD1 call for D was not verified on the DNA. TRBV21-1 is noted as a pseudogene. This CDR3 has 14 residues. Here the CDR3 reads CASRPGTAQETQYF. In DNA, the CDR3 is TGTGCCAGCCGCCCGGGGACAGCCCAAGAGACCCAGTACTTC.

This clonotype has ten or more counts. The gene calls are TRBV18 and TRBJ2-1; a weak D match, TRBD1 (5 bases). The V gene's germline CDR1 is KGHSH and CDR2 LQKENI. Between the trimmed V and J ends, which lost 0 bases and 8 bases, there was a span of 17 bases. The CDR3 runs to 16 residues. The CDR3 DNA follows: TGTGCCAGCTCACCACCAGGACACGCGCCGAGCGATGAGCAGTTCTTC. Amino acid sequence: CASSPPGHAPSDEQFF.

This clonotype was detected ten times or more. The V call is TRBV5-6, the J call TRBJ2-4; 8 bases match TRBD1. V lost 3 bases, J lost 7 bases, and 6 bases stayed unmatched. The germline V gene has CDR1 SGHDT and CDR2 YYEEEE. The CDR3 is 14 amino acids. CDR3 residues: CASSWTGTGNIQYF. The DNA of the CDR3 is TGTGCCAGCAGCTGGACAGGGACTGGGAACATTCAGTACTTC.

At least ten counts were recorded for this clonotype. The V call is TRBV28, the J call TRBJ2-1; 10 bases match TRBD1. The germline gives CDR1 MDHEN, CDR2 SYDVKM. There are 17 residues in the CDR3. V dropped 5 bases and J dropped 0; count of bases not matched to a gene: 7. In DNA form, the CDR3 reads TGTGCCAGCAGTACCTGGACAGGGGGTGGCTCCTACAATGAGCAGTTCTTC. Protein: CASSTWTGGGSYNEQFF. Drawing the rest from reference TRBV28 and TRBJ2-1, the complete variable domain is DVKVTQSSRYLVKRTGEKVFLECVQDMDHENMFWYRQDPGLGLRLIYFSYDVKMKEKGDIPEGYSVSREKKERFSLILESASTNQTSMYLCASSTWTGGGSYNEQFFGPGTRLTVL.

This clonotype was detected many times. The chain combines TRBV6-2 or TRBV6-3 with TRBJ1-5; D may be TRBD1 (6 bases). Looked up from germline, CDR1 is MNHEY and CDR2 is SVGEGT. The V gene lost 6 bases and the J gene lost 4 bases, with 13 bases spanning the gap. The CDR3 sequence is 14 residues long. In DNA form, the CDR3 reads TGTGCCAGCAGCTACGGACAGACGAATCAGCCCCAGCATTTT. It specifies CASSYGQTNQPQHF.

Ten or more counts support this clonotype. The chain is built from TRBV19 and TRBJ2-7; D is possibly TRBD1 or TRBD2 (5 bases each). The CDR3 is made up of 13 amino acids. Trimming cost V 6 bases and J 0 bases, with 9 bases left between them. Germline CDR1 reads LNHDA; CDR2 reads SQIVND (reference sequence). As DNA, the CDR3 is TGTGCCAGTAGCCTCGGGGCCTCCTACGAGCAGTACTTC. Encoded protein: CASSLGASYEQYF. The full variable domain, rest sourced from reference TRBV19 and TRBJ2-7, is DGGITQSPKYLFRKEGQNVTLSCEQNLNHDAMYWYRQDPGQGLRLIYYSQIVNDFQKGDIAEGYSVSREKKESFPLTVTSAQKNPTAFYLCASSLGASYEQYFGPGTRLTVT.